This is a list of T cell receptor beta chains from one sample in a study of metastatic and nonmetastatic thyroid tumors. TCRdb reassembled clones from the PCR reads with MiXCR. The sample yields roughly 81,000 clones, 8% to 9.5% seen once. Sequencing used blood. These receptors all stem from a female donor with papillary thyroid cancer or a benign thyroid nodule (not recorded which). Some clones in this sample may be carry-over from other donors' samples. Each CDR3 is given with its conserved first and last residue. A D gene is named only where the DNA matches it firmly. Clone sizes are given selectively: once, few, many, or a class where the clone is expanded.

clone_size	v_call	d_call	j_call	cdr3_aa	cdr3_nt
many	TRBV19	NA	TRBJ2-2	CASSPGLPQGTGELFF	TGTGCCAGTAGCCCGGGACTCCCTCAGGGTACCGGGGAGCTGTTTTTT
many	TRBV3-1	NA	TRBJ2-2	CASSRGTANTGELFF	TGTGCCAGCAGTCGCGGGACGGCGAACACCGGGGAGCTGTTTTTT
NA	TRBV19	NA	TRBJ1-5	CASSTPAGSISQPQHF	TGTGCCAGTAGTACTCCGGCAGGAAGTATTAGTCAGCCCCAGCATTTT
many	TRBV30	NA	TRBJ1-1	CAWSALVSQNTEAFF	TGTGCCTGGAGTGCCCTCGTCAGCCAGAACACTGAAGCTTTCTTT
many	TRBV3-1	TRBD2	TRBJ2-3	CASSPLAGGPTDTQYF	TGTGCCAGCAGCCCCCTAGCGGGGGGGCCCACAGATACGCAGTATTTT
many	TRBV10-1	NA	TRBJ1-1	CASRTDLNTEAFF	TGCGCCAGCAGGACGGACCTGAACACTGAAGCTTTCTTT
NA	TRBV6-7	NA	TRBJ2-7	CASSYYQERMAEQYF	TGTGCCAGCAGTTACTACCAGGAAAGGATGGCCGAGCAGTACTTC
NA	TRBV10-3	TRBD1	TRBJ2-7	CASGTGGTYEQYF	TGTGCCAGCGGGACAGGGGGAACCTACGAGCAGTACTTC
many	TRBV6-1	TRBD1	TRBJ2-5	CASSGQGAQYF	TGTGCCAGCAGCGGACAGGGGGCCCAGTACTTC
many	TRBV19	TRBD2	TRBJ2-1	CASSTRKSGGQNEQFF	TGTGCCAGTAGTACCCGAAAGAGCGGGGGGCAGAATGAGCAGTTCTTC
many	TRBV5-1	NA	TRBJ2-3	CASSLADTDTQYF	TGCGCCAGCAGCTTGGCCGACACAGATACGCAGTATTTT
many	TRBV28	TRBD2	TRBJ2-7	CASSLSGGSSYEQYF	TGTGCCAGCAGCCTAAGCGGGGGAAGCTCCTACGAGCAGTACTTC
many	TRBV6-1	TRBD1	TRBJ2-1	CASSRTGTNEQFF	TGTGCCAGCAGTCGGACAGGAACGAATGAGCAGTTCTTC
many	TRBV19	TRBD1	TRBJ2-2	CASSTGTGSGGELFF	TGTGCCAGTAGTACCGGGACAGGGTCCGGCGGGGAGCTGTTTTTT
few	TRBV5-6	NA	TRBJ1-1	CASSLAYTEAFF	TGTGCCAGCAGCTTGGCCTACACTGAAGCTTTCTTT
many	TRBV5-1	NA	TRBJ2-5	CASSLQAGETQYF	TGCGCCAGCAGCTTGCAAGCGGGCGAGACCCAGTACTTC